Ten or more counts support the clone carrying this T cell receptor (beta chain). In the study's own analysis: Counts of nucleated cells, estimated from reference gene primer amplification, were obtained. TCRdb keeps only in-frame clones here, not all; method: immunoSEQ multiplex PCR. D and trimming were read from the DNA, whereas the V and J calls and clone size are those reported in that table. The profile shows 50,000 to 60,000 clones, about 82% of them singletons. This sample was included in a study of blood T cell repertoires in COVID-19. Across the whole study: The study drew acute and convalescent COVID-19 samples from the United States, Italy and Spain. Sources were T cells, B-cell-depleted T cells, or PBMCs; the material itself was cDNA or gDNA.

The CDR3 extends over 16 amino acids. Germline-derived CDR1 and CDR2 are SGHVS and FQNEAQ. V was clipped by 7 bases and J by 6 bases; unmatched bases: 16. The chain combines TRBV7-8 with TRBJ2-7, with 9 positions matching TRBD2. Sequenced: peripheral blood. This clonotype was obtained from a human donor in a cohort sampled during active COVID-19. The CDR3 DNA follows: TGTGCCAGCAACCCCCGGGGTGGTAGCGGGAGCCCCGAGCAGTACTTC. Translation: CASNPRGGSGSPEQYF.